What follows is one TCR beta chain and its context. This sample stems from a study of blood T cells in healthy people across ages. The CDR3 runs to 15 residues. Per the germline V gene, CDR1 is MNHNS and CDR2 is SASEGT. V trimming: 6 bases; J trimming: 0 bases; junction bases outside the gene matches: 6. The second PCR ran about 6 to 12 cycles with a sample-barcoded 5' primer and J-beta primers. Every individual sample yielded 3 million or more paired-end reads (each containing CDR3). TCRdb itself ran the 5' RACE reads through MiXCR, one entry per CDR3 protein. The table has 380,000 or so distinct CDR3 sequences, approximately 51% seen once.

Sequenced: blood. The clonotype comes from a man aged 60 to 75 in good health. The chain has TRBV6-1 and TRBJ1-2; TRBD1 matches at 8 bases. This CDR3 is CASRVGQGPNYGYTF. The CDR3 DNA reads as TGTGCCAGCAGGGTTGGACAGGGACCTAACTATGGCTACACCTTC.